The present T cell receptor beta chain was sequenced within a study of regulatory T cells in long-lasting Graves disease (dated by TCRdb to about 2021). General notes on the study: Newly diagnosed Graves' disease patients had taken antithyroid drugs for less than 3 months. A total of about 33 samples underwent TCR sequencing: about 13 from persistent and roughly 20 from newly diagnosed Graves' disease patients. The study took place in China and was registered as a clinical trial. Persistent Graves' disease patients were compared with newly diagnosed Graves' disease patients by peripheral blood TCR sequencing and RNA sequencing.

What the study reported, not specific to this receptor: Persistent patients shared more public clonotypes among themselves (around 3,000) than newly diagnosed patients did (approximately 970). The authors acknowledged the small sample size as a limitation that may reduce accuracy. Sequencing and analysis were restricted to the TCR beta chain. Persistent Graves' disease patients showed lower TCR Shannon entropy and fewer highly expanded clones than newly diagnosed patients, suggesting clonal expansion. Because the primary lesion, thyroid tissue, could not be accessed, the study looked at peripheral blood alone.

Library prep was done by multiplex PCR. TCRdb records Illumina HiSeq 4000 as the sequencer. TCR beta libraries were built with iRepertoire HTBI primers and Arm-PCR amplification of CDR3 regions. PCR products were gel purified before sequencing. The paper's processing steps were these. Gene usage analysis of CDR3 amino acid clonotypes relied on the approximately 60 TRBV and about 15 TRBJ segments identified across samples. Filtered high-quality paired reads were merged into contigs using COPE and FqMerger. BLAST was used to align contigs to IMGT TRBV, TRBD and TRBJ reference genes, with CDR3 defined following IMGT. Clonotypes above 0.1% frequency were classified as highly expanded clones. Shannon entropy was used to measure repertoire diversity, and the Gini coefficient was used to measure V-J evenness. A clonotype found in more than one individual was treated as public. Starting from the raw public reads, TCRdb applied fastp trimming at Q25, assembled clones with MiXCR and retained in-frame beta chains. Duplicate CDR3 protein sequences are folded into a single record with the most common DNA and genes. The V and J calls, along with clone size, are taken from TCRdb and not from the paper's own processing. For this sample the table gives about 540,000 distinct CDR3 sequences, of which approximately 13% were detected only once. 8% to 10% of the sample rests with the top ten.

Notes on this clonotype: The antigen it binds to is not known. No much larger clone is present one base from it, and per-base qualities are unavailable.

The intended sense of this specimen's time point label: newly diagnosed GD, antithyroid drugs for less than 3 months. For both TCR sequencing and RNA sequencing, RNA was extracted from PBMCs using TRIzol. The diagnosis of Graves' disease was made according to American Thyroid Association guidelines. Patients for the study were recruited at an endocrinology department in Xi'an, China. Each patient gave 7 to 9.5 milliliters of peripheral blood, collected in an EDTA anticoagulant tube. Ficoll Paque Plus density gradient separation was used to isolate PBMCs, and no additional T cell sorting was done. RNA quality was checked with an Agilent 2100 Bioanalyzer and agarose gel, and concentration with a NanoDrop 2000. Separately, the same data were catalogued under a study of T cells in Graves' hyperthyroidism and ophthalmopathy. Drawing on the second study: Stable Graves' hyperthyroidism was defined as no progression to ophthalmopathy during 18 months of follow-up. The hyperthyroidism patients were between 18 and 65 years old and newly diagnosed, with a disease duration of less than 2 months. The study excluded patients with uncontrolled infections, other autoimmune diseases, pregnancy or lactation. Diagnoses were established on the basis of clinical symptoms, serum thyroxine and TRAb, thyroid ultrasound, and orbital computed tomography. The first round of RT-PCR for the TCR CDR3 was performed with the HTBI primer set and the Qiagen OneStep RT-PCR kit. Most expanded thyroid clonotypes (frequency above 0.001) were also detected in blood, suggesting blood repertoires may reflect thyroid immune responses. In cross-validation, a model built on a 13 V-J signature told ophthalmopathy apart from stable hyperthyroidism with 85% to 90% sensitivity and approximately 81% specificity, and in testing the same model reached 80%/75%. In validation, the model predicted progression to ophthalmopathy a median of approximately 6.3 months before onset, with roughly 71% sensitivity and more than 72% specificity. A discovery cohort of roughly 100 patients, roughly 45 with Graves' ophthalmopathy and more than 55 with stable Graves' hyperthyroidism, was used to find distinguishing TCR V-J signatures. Prospective prediction of ophthalmopathy was tested in an independent validation cohort of about 19 hyperthyroidism patients and 17 patients who later progressed to ophthalmopathy. The approximately 100 discovery patients were randomly split 7:3 into training and test sets. The study also compared thyroid tissue and blood T-cell repertoires from 5 to 7 Graves' hyperthyroidism patients. After blood sampling, hyperthyroidism patients were treated with methimazole at a starting dose of 30 mg daily, and ophthalmopathy patients were treated with high-dose intravenous methylprednisolone. The libraries were constructed in a second round of multiplex PCR and then size-selected and purified. Libraries were sequenced paired-end with 100 bp reads on an Illumina HiSeq2000. Raw data were processed with SOAPnuke, discarding reads with adapters, uncalled bases, mean Phred below 15, or no exact constant-primer or identifier match. High-quality paired reads were merged with COPE v1.2.5, and unique nucleotide sequences were defined as clonotypes. MiTCR v1.1 was used to align the clonotypes against IMGT TRBV, TRBD and TRBJ reference segments. Analysis was restricted to V-J combinations with a frequency above 0.0001, which covered just over 98% of repertoires. A TCS score was defined as the ratio between F50 (clonal expansion) and ExV (chaos), using BLOSUM62-based TCRdist between CDR3 peptides within each V-J. Welch's t-statistics and random forest reduced several hundred V-J features to 10 to 15, which were used in a naive Bayes classifier (R e1071). Sample size was not statistically predetermined, and blinding of investigators to group allocation was not performed. According to the paper, TCR Vbeta CDR3 sequencing was carried out on approximately 140 peripheral blood samples, which came from fewer than 50 ophthalmopathy, under 85 hyperthyroidism and around 17 progressor patients.

The input for sequencing was peripheral blood mononuclear cells (PBMCs), taken at new diagnosis, from a patient treated with antithyroid drugs. The source is a man aged 25 to 45 with Graves disease. Donor details come from another sample of the same person, matched by shared clones.

The CDR3 reads as follows: CASSLRVENTGELFF. The nucleotide sequence is TGTGCCAGCAGCTTACGAGTAGAGAACACCGGGGAGCTGTTTTTT. The V gene is TRBV7-9 and the J gene is TRBJ2-2; no D gene is confidently identified. Via the germline V gene (reference sequence), CDR1 is SEHNR and CDR2 FQNEAQ. Measured from the cysteine to the phenylalanine, the CDR3 is 15 residues long. Just the 45-base CDR3 DNA is kept, in frame starting at base 1. V and J are truncated by 2 bases and 1 base respectively, leaving an intervening sequence of 8 bases.